These T cell receptor beta chains were read from a single sample in a study of blood T cell repertoires in COVID-19. TCRdb's copy holds only in-frame clones and misses some; the assay was immunoSEQ multiplex PCR. The sample lists tens of thousands of clones; 70% to 90% were seen once. The sample comprised peripheral blood. The source of these receptors is a young man with acute or convalescent COVID-19. Both conserved end residues are part of each CDR3. The D gene is left open where the match is weak. Clone size, where shown, is once, few, many, or a class for clones that have expanded.

CDR3 protein	CDR3 DNA	J gene	clone size	D gene	V gene
CASSLDGTARSYEQYF	TGTGCCAGCAGCTTAGACGGGACAGCCCGCTCCTACGAGCAGTACTTC	TRBJ2-7	-	TRBD1	TRBV11-2
CASSPPQGRLGYGYTF	TGTGCCAGCAGCCCACCACAGGGCCGTCTTGGCTATGGCTACACCTTC	TRBJ1-2	-	-	TRBV3-1/TRBV3-2
CARDRGSGANVLTF	TGTGCCCGGGACAGGGGGTCTGGGGCCAACGTCCTGACTTTC	TRBJ2-6	-	TRBD1	TRBV30
CASSSPTASYGYTF	TGTGCCAGCAGCTCCCCGACAGCCAGTTATGGCTACACCTTC	TRBJ1-2	once	-	TRBV7-2
CASSYLYPRDTDTQYF	TGTGCCAGCAGTTACTTATATCCACGGGACACAGATACGCAGTATTTT	TRBJ2-3	-	-	TRBV6-5
CASSPGTVSYEQYF	TGTGCCAGCTCACCAGGGACAGTCTCCTACGAGCAGTACTTC	TRBJ2-7	-	TRBD1	TRBV18
CASSSRRDRVSYNEQFF	TGCGCCAGCAGCTCCCGTCGGGACAGGGTCTCCTACAATGAGCAGTTCTTC	TRBJ2-1	-	TRBD1	TRBV5-1
CASSVGLAGAKAYF	TGTGCCAGCAGTGTTGGTCTAGCGGGGGCCAAGGCGTATTTT	TRBJ2-3	once	TRBD2	TRBV2
CASRDRGGLGAFF	TGTGCCAGCAGGGACAGGGGAGGGTTGGGTGCTTTCTTT	TRBJ1-1	-	TRBD1	TRBV12-3/TRBV12-4
CASSYSSRIQPQHF	TGTGCCAGCAGTTACTCGAGCAGGATTCAGCCCCAGCATTTT	TRBJ1-5	-	-	TRBV6-5
CASSETGLAGDRNSYNEQFF	TGTGCCAGCAGCGAGACGGGACTAGCGGGGGACCGAAACTCCTACAATGAGCAGTTCTTC	TRBJ2-1	-	TRBD2	TRBV9
CASSKDTGQGWSDYGYTF	TGTGCCAGCAGCAAAGATACAGGACAGGGGTGGTCGGACTATGGCTACACCTTC	TRBJ1-2	-	-	TRBV21-1
CASSLETGTGSPLHF	TGTGCCAGCAGCTTAGAGACAGGGACTGGTTCACCCCTCCACTTT	TRBJ1-6	-	TRBD1	TRBV7-8
CASSPKVTELMDTQYF	TGTGCCAGCAGTCCAAAAGTGACAGAGTTGATGGATACGCAGTATTTT	TRBJ2-3	-	-	TRBV27
CASSEDRSGWTEAFF	TGTGCCAGCAGTGAAGACCGGTCAGGGTGGACTGAAGCTTTCTTT	TRBJ1-1	once	-	TRBV25-1
CASSLDGQGGDLEGF	TGCGCCAGCAGCTTGGACGGACAGGGCGGGGACCTTGAGGGTTTC	TRBJ1-1	-	TRBD1	TRBV5-1
CASRTSGGAGEQFF	TGTGCCAGCAGAACCAGCGGGGGGGCGGGTGAGCAGTTCTTC	TRBJ2-1	-	TRBD2	TRBV6-5
CATSDPNRGGYTGELFF	TGTGCCACCAGTGACCCGAACAGGGGGGGGTACACCGGGGAGCTGTTTTTT	TRBJ2-2	-	-	TRBV24-1
CASSSNRRGGSGGYTF	TGTGCCAGCAGTTCGAACCGAAGAGGGGGAAGCGGTGGCTACACCTTC	TRBJ1-2	-	-	TRBV6-6
CASSAPGGNYGYTF	TGTGCCAGCAGCGCCCCGGGGGGAAACTATGGCTACACCTTC	TRBJ1-2	-	-	TRBV5-4
CASQGAFSGANVLTF	TGTGCCAGTCAGGGGGCTTTCTCTGGGGCCAACGTCCTGACTTTC	TRBJ2-6	-	TRBD1	TRBV19
CASSVTGTSRAGYTF	TGTGCCAGCAGTGTAACAGGGACGTCACGTGCAGGCTACACCTTC	TRBJ1-2	few	-	TRBV6-6
CASSLGQAEAFF	TGTGCCAGCAGCCTCGGACAGGCTGAAGCTTTCTTT	TRBJ1-1	-	TRBD1	TRBV14
CSARGPGGGYF	TGCAGTGCTAGAGGACCGGGGGGAGGGTACTTC	TRBJ2-7	-	TRBD2	TRBV20-1
CASSPFSPAVLRTVINQPQHF	TGTGCCAGCAGTCCATTTTCCCCGGCCGTCCTAAGGACAGTGATCAATCAGCCCCAGCATTTT	TRBJ1-5	-	-	TRBV6-2/TRBV6-3
CASSLTSDYGYTF	TGCGCCAGCAGCCTCACGTCAGACTATGGCTACACCTTC	TRBJ1-2	-	-	TRBV4-1
CAWSWSSLPEQFF	TGTGCCTGGAGCTGGTCCAGTCTCCCGGAGCAGTTCTTC	TRBJ2-1	few	-	TRBV30
CASSVGTNNEQFF	TGTGCCAGCAGCGTAGGCACAAACAATGAGCAGTTCTTC	TRBJ2-1	-	-	TRBV9
CASSEAIGGGTGELFF	TGTGCCAGCAGTGAAGCGATCGGGGGGGGCACCGGGGAGCTGTTTTTT	TRBJ2-2	-	TRBD2	TRBV6-1
CASSLGREDYGYTF	TGTGCCAGCAGCTTGGGCAGGGAGGACTATGGCTACACCTTC	TRBJ1-2	-	-	TRBV5-6
CASSLDTGNDQPQHF	TGCGCCAGCAGCTTGGACACAGGGAACGATCAGCCCCAGCATTTT	TRBJ1-5	-	-	TRBV5-1
CASSDGGGNTEAFF	TGTGCCAGCAGTGATGGGGGAGGGAACACTGAAGCTTTCTTT	TRBJ1-1	-	-	TRBV2
CSVVRMNTEAFF	TGCAGCGTTGTCAGGATGAACACTGAAGCTTTCTTT	TRBJ1-1	-	-	TRBV29-1
CASRRGGNQPQHF	TGTGCCAGCAGGAGGGGGGGGAATCAGCCCCAGCATTTT	TRBJ1-5	once	-	TRBV12-3/TRBV12-4
CASSPSGPYGYTF	TGTGCCAGCAGCCCTTCAGGGCCCTATGGCTACACCTTC	TRBJ1-2	-	-	TRBV7-9
CASSQNRGNNSPLHF	TGTGCCAGCAGCCAAAACAGGGGAAATAATTCACCCCTCCACTTT	TRBJ1-6	-	TRBD1	TRBV2
CASSNTGTGLGGYTF	TGTGCCAGCAGTAACACCGGGACAGGGTTAGGTGGCTACACCTTC	TRBJ1-2	-	TRBD1	TRBV2
CASSVALSIGADTQYF	TGTGCCAGCAGCGTAGCTCTAAGCATAGGGGCAGATACGCAGTATTTT	TRBJ2-3	-	-	TRBV9
CASTPRRSGTEAFF	TGTGCCAGCACCCCTAGGAGGTCCGGGACTGAAGCTTTCTTT	TRBJ1-1	once	-	TRBV7-2
CAISGGTGLSGYTF	TGTGCCATCAGTGGGGGGACAGGGCTGAGTGGCTACACCTTC	TRBJ1-2	-	TRBD1	TRBV10-3
CASSYLKGVGTEAFF	TGTGCCAGCAGTTATTTAAAGGGAGTCGGCACTGAAGCTTTCTTT	TRBJ1-1	-	-	TRBV6-2/TRBV6-3